This T cell receptor beta chain was profiled in a study of T cells after yellow fever vaccination. Study details: In the case of low-cell-number fractions, SMART-Seq v4 Ultra Low Input was used for preparation. General study results and limits: FACS-sorted repertoires might harbor abundant contaminating clonotypes from the bulk population.

Template switching with 5'RACE generated the TCR cDNA and added a universal primer site and UMIs. TCRdb analysed the 5' RACE reads with MiXCR anew, one entry per CDR3 protein. The sample has 310,000 or so distinct CDR3 sequences, 6.8% seen once; the top ten hold roughly a sixth. For this clonotype: Antigen specificity is unknown.

The CDR3 length is 14 residues. Germline loops: CDR1 DFQATT, CDR2 SNEGSKA (reference sequence). Trimming at V came to 1 base and at J to 9 bases, leaving 6 bases not matched to a gene. The V call is TRBV20-1, the J call TRBJ2-1; 10 nucleotides match TRBD2. The receptor was isolated from a man between 18 and 35 years old who received the YFV17D yellow fever vaccine. Sample: PBMCs, taken more than 35 days after the first yellow fever vaccination. The CDR3 DNA is TGCAGTGCTAGAGGTATAGCGGGGGGCGTTGAGCAGTTCTTC. This encodes CSARGIAGGVEQFF.